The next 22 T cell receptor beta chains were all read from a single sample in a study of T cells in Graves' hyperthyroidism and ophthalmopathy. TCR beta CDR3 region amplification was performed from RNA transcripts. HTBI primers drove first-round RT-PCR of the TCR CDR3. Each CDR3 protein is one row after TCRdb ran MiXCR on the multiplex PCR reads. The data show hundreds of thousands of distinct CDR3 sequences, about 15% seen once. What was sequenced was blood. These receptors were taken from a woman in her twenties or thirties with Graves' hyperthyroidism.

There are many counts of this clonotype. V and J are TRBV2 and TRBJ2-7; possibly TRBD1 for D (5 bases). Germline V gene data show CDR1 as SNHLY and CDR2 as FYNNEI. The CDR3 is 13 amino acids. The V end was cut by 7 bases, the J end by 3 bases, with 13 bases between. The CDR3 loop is CASKETEIYEQYF. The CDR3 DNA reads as TGTGCCAGCAAAGAGACAGAGATCTACGAGCAGTACTTC.

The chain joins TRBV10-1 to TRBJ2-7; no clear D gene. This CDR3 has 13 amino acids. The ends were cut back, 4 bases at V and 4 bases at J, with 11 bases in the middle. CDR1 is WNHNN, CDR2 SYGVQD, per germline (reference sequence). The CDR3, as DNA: TGCGCCAGCAGTGGATCTAGTCGGTACGAGCAGTACTTC. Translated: CASSGSSRYEQYF.

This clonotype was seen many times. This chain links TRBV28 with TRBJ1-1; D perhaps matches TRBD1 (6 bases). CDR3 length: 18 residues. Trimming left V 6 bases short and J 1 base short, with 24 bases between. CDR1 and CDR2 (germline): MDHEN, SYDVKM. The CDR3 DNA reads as TGTGCCAGCAGCCTCCAAGGGGCAGGGGCTAATTGGAACACTGAAGCTTTCTTT. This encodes CASSLQGAGANWNTEAFF.

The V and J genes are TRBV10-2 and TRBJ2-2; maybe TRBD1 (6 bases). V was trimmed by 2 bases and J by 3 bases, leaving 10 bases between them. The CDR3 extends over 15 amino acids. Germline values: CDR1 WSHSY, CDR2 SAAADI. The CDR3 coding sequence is TGCGCCAGCAGTGAGGTCAGGGGTGACACCGGGGAGCTGTTTTTT. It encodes CASSEVRGDTGELFF.

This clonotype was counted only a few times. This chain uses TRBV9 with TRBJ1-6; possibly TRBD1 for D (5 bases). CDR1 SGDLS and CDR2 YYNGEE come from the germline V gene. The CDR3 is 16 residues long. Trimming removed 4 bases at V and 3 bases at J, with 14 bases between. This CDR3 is CASSLDSSVYNSPLHF. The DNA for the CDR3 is TGTGCCAGCAGCCTAGACAGTTCCGTCTATAATTCACCCCTCCACTTT. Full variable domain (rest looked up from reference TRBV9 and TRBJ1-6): DSGVTQTPKHLITATGQRVTLRCSPRSGDLSVYWYQQSLDQGLQFLIQYYNGEERAKGNILERFSAQQFPDLHSELNLSSLELGDSALYFCASSLDSSVYNSPLHFGNGTRLTVT.

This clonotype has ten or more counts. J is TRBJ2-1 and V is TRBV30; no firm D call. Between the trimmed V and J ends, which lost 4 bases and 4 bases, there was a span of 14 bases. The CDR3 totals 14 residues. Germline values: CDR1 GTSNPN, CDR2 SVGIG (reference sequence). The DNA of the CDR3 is TGTGCCTGGAAACGAGGAGCTGAGTACAATGAGCAGTTCTTC. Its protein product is CAWKRGAEYNEQFF.

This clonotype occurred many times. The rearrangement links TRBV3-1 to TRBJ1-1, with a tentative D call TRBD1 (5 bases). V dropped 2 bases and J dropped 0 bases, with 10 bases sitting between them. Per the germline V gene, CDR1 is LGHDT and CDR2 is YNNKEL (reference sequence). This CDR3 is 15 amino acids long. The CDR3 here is CASSQQGRVNTEAFF. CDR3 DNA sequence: TGTGCCAGCAGCCAACAGGGCAGGGTGAACACTGAAGCTTTCTTT.

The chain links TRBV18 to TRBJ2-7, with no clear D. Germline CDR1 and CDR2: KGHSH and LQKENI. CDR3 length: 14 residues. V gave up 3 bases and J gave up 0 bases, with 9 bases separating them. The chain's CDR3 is CASSPAVSSYEQYF. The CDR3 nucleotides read TGTGCCAGCTCACCTGCGGTGAGCTCCTACGAGCAGTACTTC.

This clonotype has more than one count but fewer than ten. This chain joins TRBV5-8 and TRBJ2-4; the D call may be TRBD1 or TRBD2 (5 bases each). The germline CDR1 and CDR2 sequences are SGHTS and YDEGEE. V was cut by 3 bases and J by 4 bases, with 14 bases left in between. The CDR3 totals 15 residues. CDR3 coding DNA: TGTGCCAGCAGCTGGGACCGTCGTGGTAAAAACATTCAGTACTTC. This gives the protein CASSWDRRGKNIQYF.

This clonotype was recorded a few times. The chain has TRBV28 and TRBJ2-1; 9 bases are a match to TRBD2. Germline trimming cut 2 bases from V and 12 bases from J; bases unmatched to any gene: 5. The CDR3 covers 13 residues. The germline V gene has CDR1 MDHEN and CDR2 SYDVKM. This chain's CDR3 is CASSLPILAGQFF. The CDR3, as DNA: TGTGCCAGCAGTTTACCGATACTAGCGGGGCAGTTCTTC. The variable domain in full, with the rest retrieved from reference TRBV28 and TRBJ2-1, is DVKVTQSSRYLVKRTGEKVFLECVQDMDHENMFWYRQDPGLGLRLIYFSYDVKMKEKGDIPEGYSVSREKKERFSLILESASTNQTSMYLCASSLPILAGQFFGPGTRLTVL.

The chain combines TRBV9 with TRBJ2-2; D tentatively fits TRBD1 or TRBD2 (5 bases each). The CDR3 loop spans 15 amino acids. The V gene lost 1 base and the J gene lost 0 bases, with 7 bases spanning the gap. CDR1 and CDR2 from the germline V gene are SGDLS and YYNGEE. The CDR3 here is CASSVRGANTGELFF. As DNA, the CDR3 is TGTGCCAGCAGCGTAAGAGGGGCGAACACCGGGGAGCTGTTTTTT.

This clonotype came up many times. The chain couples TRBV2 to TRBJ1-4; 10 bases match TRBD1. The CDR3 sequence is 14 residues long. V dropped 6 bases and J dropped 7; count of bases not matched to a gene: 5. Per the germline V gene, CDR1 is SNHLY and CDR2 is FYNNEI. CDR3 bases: TGTGCCAGCAGAGCCGGGACAGGGGCTGAAAAACTGTTTTTT. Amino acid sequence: CASRAGTGAEKLFF.

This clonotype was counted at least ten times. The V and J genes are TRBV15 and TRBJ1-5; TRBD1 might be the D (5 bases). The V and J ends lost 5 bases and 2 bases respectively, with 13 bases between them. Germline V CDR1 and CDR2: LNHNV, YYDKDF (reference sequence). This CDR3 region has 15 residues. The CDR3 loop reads CATSRTPQGNQPQHF. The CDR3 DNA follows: TGTGCCACCAGCCGGACTCCACAGGGCAATCAGCCCCAGCATTTT.

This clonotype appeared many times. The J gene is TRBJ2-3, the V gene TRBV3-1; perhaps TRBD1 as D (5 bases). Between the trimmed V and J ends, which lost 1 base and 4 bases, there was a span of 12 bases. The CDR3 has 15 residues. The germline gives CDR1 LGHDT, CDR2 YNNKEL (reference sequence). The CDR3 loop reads CASSQVRTSADTQYF. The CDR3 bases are TGTGCCAGCAGCCAAGTTCGGACATCCGCAGATACGCAGTATTTT.

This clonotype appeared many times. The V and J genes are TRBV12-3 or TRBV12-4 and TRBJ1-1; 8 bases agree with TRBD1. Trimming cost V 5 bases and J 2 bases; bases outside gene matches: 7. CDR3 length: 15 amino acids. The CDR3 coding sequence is TGTGCCAGCAGTCCCAGGACAGGGCCTAACACTGAAGCTTTCTTT. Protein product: CASSPRTGPNTEAFF.

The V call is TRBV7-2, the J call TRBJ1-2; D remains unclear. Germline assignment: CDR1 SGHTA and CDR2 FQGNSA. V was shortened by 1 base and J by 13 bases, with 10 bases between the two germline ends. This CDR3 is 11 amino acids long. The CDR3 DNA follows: TGTGCCAGCAGCTTAGTAGCCGGTATCACCTTC. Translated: CASSLVAGITF.

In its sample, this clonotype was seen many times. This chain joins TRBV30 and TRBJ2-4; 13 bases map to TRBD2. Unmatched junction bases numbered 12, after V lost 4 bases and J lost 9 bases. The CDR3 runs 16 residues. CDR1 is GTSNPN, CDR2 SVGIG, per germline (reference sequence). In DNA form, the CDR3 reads TGTGCCTGGACCGAACTAGCGGGAGGGCCGTACGGCATTCAGTACTTC. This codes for CAWTELAGGPYGIQYF.

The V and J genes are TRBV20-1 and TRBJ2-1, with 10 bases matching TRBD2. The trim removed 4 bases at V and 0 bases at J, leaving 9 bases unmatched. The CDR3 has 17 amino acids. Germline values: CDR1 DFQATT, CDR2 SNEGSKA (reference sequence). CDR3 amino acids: CSAMEREGSSSYNEQFF. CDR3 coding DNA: TGCAGTGCTATGGAGCGGGAGGGAAGTAGCTCCTACAATGAGCAGTTCTTC.

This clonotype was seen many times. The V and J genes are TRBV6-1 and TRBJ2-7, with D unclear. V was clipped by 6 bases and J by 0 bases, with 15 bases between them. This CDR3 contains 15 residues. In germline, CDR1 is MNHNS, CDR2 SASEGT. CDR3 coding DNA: TGTGCCAGCAGAACCCTAGGCCTTAGCTCCTACGAGCAGTACTTC. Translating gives CASRTLGLSSYEQYF.

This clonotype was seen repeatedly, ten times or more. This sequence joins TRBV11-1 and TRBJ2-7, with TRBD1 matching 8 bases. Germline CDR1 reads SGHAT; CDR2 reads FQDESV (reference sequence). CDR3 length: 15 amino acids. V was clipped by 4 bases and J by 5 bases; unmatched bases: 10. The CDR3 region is CASSSTGGKGNEQYF. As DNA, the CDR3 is TGTGCCAGCAGCTCTACAGGGGGTAAGGGGAACGAGCAGTACTTC.

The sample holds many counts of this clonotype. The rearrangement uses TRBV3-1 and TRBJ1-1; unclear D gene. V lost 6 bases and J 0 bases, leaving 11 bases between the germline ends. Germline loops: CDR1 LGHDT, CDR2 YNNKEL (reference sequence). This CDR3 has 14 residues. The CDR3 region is CASSRGELNTEAFF. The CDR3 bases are TGTGCCAGCAGTCGCGGAGAGCTGAACACTGAAGCTTTCTTT.

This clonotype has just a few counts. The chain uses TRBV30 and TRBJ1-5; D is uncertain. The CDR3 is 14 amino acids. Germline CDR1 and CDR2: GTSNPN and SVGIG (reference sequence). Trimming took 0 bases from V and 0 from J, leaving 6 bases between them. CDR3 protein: CAWSVPLSNQPQHF. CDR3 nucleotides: TGTGCCTGGAGTGTTCCTCTTAGCAATCAGCCCCAGCATTTT.